The rows below give T cell receptor beta chains drawn from one sample of a study of blood T cell repertoires in COVID-19. Assay: immunoSEQ multiplex PCR; the TCRdb copy retains only in-frame clones and omits some. The sample contains 90,000 to 120,000 clones, roughly 88% of which appear only once. The sample was peripheral blood. Every receptor here comes from a woman aged 60-75 years with acute or convalescent COVID-19. The CDR3 runs from the conserved cysteine through the conserved F or W. Each record gives: clone size, CDR3 length, D gene, V gene, J gene, CDR3 protein, CDR3 DNA. A D gene is named only where the DNA matches it firmly. Size tells how often a clone was seen (once, few, many) or the class of an expanded clone, and some rows leave it out.

>NA|16|NA|TRBV10-3|TRBJ2-2
CAISPDPLANTGELFF
TGTGCCATCAGTCCCGATCCCCTAGCGAACACCGGGGAGCTGTTTTTT
>once|14|TRBD1|TRBV19|TRBJ1-5
CASRQGGSDQPQHF
TGTGCCAGTCGACAGGGTGGGTCGGATCAGCCCCAGCATTTT
>NA|10|TRBD1|TRBV7-9|TRBJ2-4
CASSWDRSYF
TGTGCCAGCAGCTGGGACAGGAGTTACTTC
>once|13|NA|TRBV2|TRBJ2-1
CASMSGSRNEQFF
TGTGCCAGCATGAGCGGGTCCCGCAATGAGCAGTTCTTC
>NA|15|NA|TRBV3-1/TRBV3-2|TRBJ1-1
CASSQEGRVNTEAFF
TGTGCCAGCAGCCAAGAAGGCAGGGTGAACACTGAAGCTTTCTTT
>NA|13|NA|TRBV5-5|TRBJ1-2
CASSPQGALGYTF
TGTGCCAGCAGCCCGCAGGGTGCACTGGGCTACACCTTC
>NA|16|NA|TRBV14|TRBJ2-2
CASSQVGAFNTGELFF
TGTGCCAGCAGCCAAGTAGGGGCTTTCAACACCGGGGAGCTGTTTTTT
>NA|15|TRBD1|TRBV9|TRBJ2-1
CASSPPGQGTPPQFF
TGTGCCAGCAGCCCCCCGGGACAGGGGACCCCGCCGCAGTTCTTC
>NA|16|TRBD2|TRBV11-2|TRBJ2-1
CASSPKVAGAGNEQFF
TGTGCCAGCAGCCCTAAGGTAGCGGGAGCGGGCAATGAGCAGTTCTTC
>NA|14|TRBD2|TRBV5-1|TRBJ2-5
CASGLDSLQETQYF
TGCGCCAGCGGACTAGACAGTCTACAAGAGACCCAGTACTTC
>NA|15|NA|TRBV3-1/TRBV3-2|TRBJ2-4
CASRLSGQIRNIQYF
TGTGCCAGCAGATTGTCGGGTCAGATTAGAAACATTCAGTACTTC
>NA|14|NA|TRBV28|TRBJ1-6
CASVPRPYNSPLHF
TGTGCCAGCGTCCCGAGGCCCTATAATTCACCCCTCCACTTT
>NA|14|TRBD1|TRBV29-1|TRBJ1-1
CSGGTGARNTEAFF
TGCAGCGGGGGGACAGGGGCAAGGAACACTGAAGCTTTCTTT
>NA|17|NA|TRBV3-1/TRBV3-2|TRBJ1-1
CASSRPPDGSLNTEAFF
TGTGCCAGCAGCCGACCCCCAGACGGGAGTCTGAACACTGAAGCTTTCTTT
>NA|16|NA|TRBV27|TRBJ2-2
CASSLTGIAFTGELFF
TGTGCCAGCAGTTTAACAGGGATTGCGTTTACCGGGGAGCTGTTTTTT
>NA|11|NA|TRBV28|TRBJ1-5
CASTHQRAQHF
TGTGCCAGCACCCACCAGAGGGCCCAGCATTTT
>NA|15|NA|TRBV24-1|TRBJ2-6
CATSDPVSGANVLTF
TGTGCCACCAGTGACCCAGTCTCTGGGGCCAACGTCCTGACTTTC
>NA|15|TRBD2|TRBV7-7|TRBJ2-5
CASSLGGSVQETQYF
TGTGCTAGCAGCTTAGGCGGGAGTGTCCAAGAGACCCAGTACTTC
>NA|12|NA|TRBV10-3|TRBJ1-2
CAIQQLSGGYTF
TGTGCCATCCAACAACTCAGCGGTGGCTACACCTTC
>once|14|TRBD1|TRBV19|TRBJ1-1
CASSTPGGNTEAFF
TGTGCCAGTAGTACTCCAGGGGGTAACACTGAAGCTTTCTTT
>NA|14|NA|TRBV2|TRBJ2-7
CASSERQGLYEQYF
TGTGCCAGCAGTGAAAGACAGGGACTGTACGAGCAGTACTTC
>NA|15|TRBD1|TRBV27|TRBJ1-2
CASSTFHRGRRGYTF
TGTGCCAGCAGTACTTTCCACAGGGGGCGTAGAGGCTACACCTTC
>NA|16|TRBD2|TRBV19|TRBJ2-7
CASSSPGLAGAYEQYF
TGTGCCAGTAGTAGCCCCGGACTAGCGGGAGCTTACGAGCAGTACTTC
>NA|17|TRBD1|TRBV28|TRBJ2-7
CASSFRDRALDDYEQYF
TGTGCCAGCAGTTTCCGGGACAGGGCATTAGATGACTACGAGCAGTACTTC
>NA|14|TRBD1|TRBV4-1|TRBJ1-1
CASSHRQGASEAFF
TGCGCCAGCAGCCACAGACAGGGGGCGTCCGAAGCTTTCTTT
>once|12|NA|TRBV29-1|TRBJ2-1
CSVRQGSNEQFF
TGCAGCGTTCGGCAGGGGAGCAATGAGCAGTTCTTC
>NA|16|TRBD2|TRBV3-1/TRBV3-2|TRBJ2-7
CASSQDLLATLYEQYF
TGTGCCAGCAGCCAAGACTTACTAGCGACTCTCTACGAGCAGTACTTC
>NA|13|NA|TRBV4-2|TRBJ1-2
CASSQDLGYGYTF
TGTGCCAGCAGCCAAGATCTAGGCTATGGCTACACCTTC
>once|11|TRBD2|TRBV12-3/TRBV12-4|TRBJ2-4
CASSAGTSRYF
TGTGCCAGCAGTGCCGGGACTAGTAGGTACTTC
>NA|17|NA|TRBV19|TRBJ1-1
CASSMTAGVGAPTEAFF
TGTGCCAGTAGTATGACGGCGGGGGTGGGGGCGCCCACTGAAGCTTTCTTT
>NA|15|TRBD2|TRBV27|TRBJ2-3
CASRLTSGRGDTQYF
TGTGCCAGCAGGTTGACTAGCGGGAGGGGTGATACGCAGTATTTT
>NA|16|TRBD2|TRBV7-9|TRBJ2-3
CASSPAQTSVTDTQYF
TGTGCCAGCAGCCCCGCCCAGACTAGCGTCACAGATACGCAGTATTTT
>NA|13|TRBD1|TRBV29-1|TRBJ1-4
CSAMRQGGEKLFF
TGCAGCGCCATGCGACAGGGCGGCGAAAAACTGTTTTTT
>NA|13|NA|TRBV27|TRBJ1-3
CASSVTGGNTIYF
TGTGCCAGCAGTGTTACAGGGGGAAACACCATATATTTT
>NA|17|NA|TRBV15|TRBJ1-4
CATSRDRGGAFNEKLFF
TGTGCCACCAGCAGAGATCGAGGGGGAGCGTTTAATGAAAAACTGTTTTTT
>NA|15|NA|TRBV7-8|TRBJ1-4
CASSLRASLNEKLFF
TGTGCCAGCAGCTTAAGAGCGAGTCTCAATGAAAAACTGTTTTTT
>NA|13|NA|TRBV6-5|TRBJ1-1
CASSFRRQTEAFF
TGTGCCAGCAGTTTCCGCAGACAGACCGAAGCTTTCTTT
>NA|14|NA|TRBV9|TRBJ2-7
CASSVGPDTYEQYF
TGTGCCAGCAGCGTAGGTCCAGATACCTACGAGCAGTACTTC
>NA|13|NA|TRBV4-2|TRBJ2-7
CASSQVSGLEQYF
TGTGCCAGCAGCCAAGTATCAGGTCTCGAGCAGTACTTC
>NA|12|TRBD1|TRBV28|TRBJ1-1
CASSRTGVEAFF
TGTGCCAGCAGTCGGACAGGTGTTGAAGCTTTCTTT
>NA|12|NA|TRBV5-1|TRBJ1-1
CASSEPNTEAFF
TGCGCCAGCAGCGAGCCGAACACTGAAGCTTTCTTT
>NA|17|NA|TRBV28|TRBJ2-5
CASSLNPKGHPGETQYF
TGTGCCAGCAGTCTCAACCCCAAGGGACACCCTGGGGAGACCCAGTACTTC
>once|14|TRBD1|TRBV28|TRBJ1-4
CASRGGTGGEKLFF
TGTGCCAGCAGAGGGGGGACAGGGGGTGAAAAACTGTTTTTT
>NA|16|NA|TRBV9|TRBJ2-3
CASSVAPAGSTDTQYF
TGTGCCAGCAGCGTAGCCCCAGCGGGTAGCACAGATACGCAGTATTTT
>NA|15|NA|TRBV19|TRBJ1-2
CASSIAQGSNYGYTF
TGTGCCAGTAGTATAGCCCAGGGGAGCAACTATGGCTACACCTTC